The following is a T cell receptor (beta chain) sequence with its context. Its specificity is unknown. Several immunoSEQ plates received, in even portions, the genomic DNA of each subset. Only in-frame clones appear in the TCRdb table, and some are missing; sequencing was by immunoSEQ multiplex PCR. This repertoire shows 2 million to 2.5 million clones, almost 96% found once; its top ten account for about 0.13%. These data belong to a study of shared clonotypes between healthy human individuals. Across the whole study: The study enrolled a couple of women and three men aged 18 to 49.

Findings of the study overall: Sharing across four donors was highest in naive CD4 (around 5%) and lowest in memory CD8 (0.4%).

The CDR3 loop spans 15 amino acids. CDR1 and CDR2 from the germline V gene are MNHEY and SVGAGI. V was shortened by 2 bases and J by 4 bases, with 14 bases between the two germline ends. The sequenced sample was naive CD4+ T cells sorted from blood. Subset given: CD45RA+ positively selected. This chain links TRBV6-5 with TRBJ1-1; the D is unclear. The receptor's source is a man aged 18 to 35 in good health. The CDR3 spells CASSYDGKGSTEAFF. Written as DNA, the CDR3 is TGTGCCAGCAGTTACGACGGGAAAGGAAGCACTGAAGCTTTCTTT.